This TCR beta chain came from a study of blood T cell repertoires in COVID-19. Whole-study context: Whether acute or convalescent, the COVID-19 samples came from the United States, Italy and Spain. In each case, the material was cDNA or gDNA derived from T cells, B-cell-depleted T cells, or PBMCs.

How the authors handled the data: Amplified reference gene primers provided the basis for estimating nucleated cell counts. Produced via immunoSEQ multiplex PCR; TCRdb's table is partial and in-frame only. The DNA gave D and trimming, while V, J and clone size come from that table. Here the sample spans approximately 360,000 clones, 89% being singletons. Trimming shortened V by 2 bases and J by 6 bases, and 24 bases separated the two germline ends. The CDR3 has 18 residues. The germline V gene has CDR1 MNHEY and CDR2 SVGEGT. V and J are TRBV6-2 or TRBV6-3 and TRBJ2-3, with D unclear. The sequenced material came from peripheral blood. The receptor's source is a middle-aged man with acute or convalescent COVID-19. Written as DNA, the CDR3 is TGTGCCAGCAGTTACGTACCGTCGTTTCGACTCGCCTCCGATACGCAGTATTTT. Protein: CASSYVPSFRLASDTQYF.